The entry below gives a single T cell receptor beta chain sequence along with its context. Relative to the germline gene, one junction end is altered; a read error may explain this. This entry comes from a study of CD8 T cells in Susac syndrome. Random hexamers served to reverse transcribe roughly 0.5 to 1 ug RNA. The authors amplified TCR beta CDR3 across 54 Vbeta and 13 Jbeta using immunoSEQ multiplex PCR. Via MiXCR, TCRdb re-called the immunoSEQ multiplex PCR reads, giving one row per CDR3 protein. The sample holds roughly 400,000 distinct CDR3 sequences, around 85% seen once. The germline V gene has CDR1 SSHAT and CDR2 FNYEAQ (reference sequence). The CDR3 is 15 amino acids. The study sequenced TCR beta in blood CD8+ and CD4+ T cells.

V usage is TRBV7-7 and J usage is TRBJ2-3; D is tentatively TRBD1 or TRBD2 (5 bases each). The sample was CD8+ T cells from PBMCs. The receptor was isolated from a human donor with multiple sclerosis. The CDR3 loop is CASSSGLVDTDTQYF. In nucleotides, the CDR3 is TGTGCCAGCAGCTCGGGGCTAGTGGACACAGACACGCAGTATTTT.